Sequencing of this T cell receptor beta chain was carried out in a study of CD8+CD57+ T cells in acquired aplastic anemia (dated by TCRdb to the late 2010s). Study-level background: DNA extracted from sorted CD4+ and CD8+ cells had a mean of roughly 3 ug, with a range of roughly 0.18 to 27.4 ug. A CD8+CD57+ expansion meant a frequency higher than the mean frequency seen in healthy subjects.

Worth noting for this clonotype: Its cognate antigen has yet to be identified. This may stem from a read error, because a much larger clone lies one nucleotide away.

Overall study results and their limits: Between patients and healthy controls, no significant difference in CD8+ Simpson's diversity was found (P=0.060). Roughly 29 CD8+ CDR3 sequences were shared between patients and controls but appeared highly expressed in patients and within their immunodominant clones.

The germline V gene (reference sequence) specifies LNHDA as CDR1 and SQIVND as CDR2. Inclusive of the bounding cysteine and phenylalanine, the CDR3 is 19 residues long. Only the CDR3 DNA stays, 57 bases, in frame from base 1. TCR beta VDJ combination and CDR3 sequence profiling used genomic DNA as the template. TCR repertoire sequencing was run on an Illumina HiSeq 2000. The paper's processing steps were these. TRBV/TRBJ rearrangement plots, CDR3 size and DJ length profiles, and Simpson's diversity index were used to assess repertoires. The immunodominant clone was defined as the most abundant DNA sequence in deep sequencing data. CDR3 amino acid sequences were screened for sharing across subjects and compared with published repertoires and the VDJdb database. The raw public data were reprocessed by TCRdb itself: fastp quality trimming at Q25, MiXCR clonotype calling, in-frame beta chains only. CDR3 protein duplicates are merged, each entry listing the most common genes and DNA. The V and J calls and clone size come from TCRdb's table, not from the authors' own analysis. In this sample the table shows 160,000 or so distinct CDR3 sequences, 45% to 50% of which occur a single time. The ten largest clones take up roughly 30% of the sample.

Expansion of CD8+CD57+ cells had been shown by flow cytometry in the patients chosen for sequencing. Every patient had a diagnosis of severe acquired aplastic anemia based on International Study of Aplastic Anemia and Agranulocytosis and Camitta criteria. No patient had received any therapy when blood was sampled. TCR repertoires of sorted CD4+ and CD8+ blood T cells from severe aplastic anemia patients and healthy subjects were deep-sequenced in the study. Patients were enrolled in the USA under clinicaltrials.gov protocols 00001620, 01623167, 00001397, 00071045, 00081523 and 00961064. Ficoll-Paque density gradient centrifugation was used to isolate peripheral blood mononuclear cells. Before DNA extraction, CD4+ and CD8+ T cells were sorted by FACS or by magnetic beads.

The chain is assembled from TRBV19 and TRBJ2-7; the D gene is possibly TRBD1 or TRBD2, with 7 bases matching each. Sequencing input: sorted CD4+, CD8+, or CD8+CD57+ T cells (not recorded which) from PBMCs. The receptor was isolated from a human donor with aplastic anemia. The sequenced DNA: TGTGCCAATAGTATACGGGGGGCGACTAGGACAGGACAAAACTACGAGCAGTACTTC. It translates to CANSIRGATRTGQNYEQYF.